This entry describes one TCR beta chain. Its target is unknown. The CDR3 extends over 17 amino acids. Per germline, CDR1 SGHTA and CDR2 FQGTGA. Between the trimmed V and J ends, which lost 4 bases and 7 bases, there was a span of 23 bases. The source of the sample is a study of T cell clones after liver transplantation. About the research overall: Liver transplant recipients had immunosuppression withdrawal attempted within 2 years. Three of eight recipients were HCV-positive; others had non-autoimmune, non-viral indications. Timepoints were pre-transplant, pre-withdrawal, and after withdrawal was completed or failed. General study points: Low donor cell numbers restricted donor-reactive repertoire measurement in two subjects.

Sequencing was performed with immunoSEQ multiplex PCR; in TCRdb, only in-frame clones are kept and a portion is missing. The sample consists of roughly 120,000 clones, 90% of them appearing once. Here the sequenced sample was CD4+ T cells from blood, taken 12 months after liver transplant. The receptor's source is a human patient who received a liver transplant. Some of the T cells might come from the graft donor. The rearrangement uses TRBV7-3 and TRBJ1-5; a possible D gene is TRBD1 (5 bases). CDR3 amino acids: CASSSPRSLIGGQPQHF. The CDR3 DNA reads as TGTGCCAGCAGCTCTCCAAGGTCCCTCATCGGGGGGCAGCCCCAGCATTTT.